The next 19 T cell receptor beta chains were all read from a single sample in a study of STAT5B mutations in CD4+ large granular lymphocyte leukemia. Some clones are missing from TCRdb's copy, which holds only in-frame ones; the method was immunoSEQ multiplex PCR. The table lists roughly 36,000 clones, about nine tenths of them singletons. Sequencing was done on a sample of CD4+ T cells from blood buffy coats. All receptors come from a human donor in good health.

This clone was seen more than once but under ten times. The chain is built from TRBV7-8 and TRBJ2-1; no clear D gene. Trimming pared 5 bases from V and 7 bases from J, leaving 12 bases between. Germline assignment: CDR1 SGHVS and CDR2 FQNEAQ. This CDR3 contains 13 residues. CDR3 nucleotide sequence: TGTGCCAGCAGCCCGCTACTGGGGAATGAGCAGTTCTTC. Residues: CASSPLLGNEQFF. Looking up the rest from reference TRBV7-8 and TRBJ2-1 gives the full variable domain: GAGVSQSPRYKVAKRGQDVALRCDPISGHVSLFWYQQALGQGPEFLTYFQNEAQLDKSGLPSDRFFAERPEGSVSTLKIQRTQQEDSAVYLCASSPLLGNEQFFGPGTRLTVL.

V usage is TRBV7-9 and J usage is TRBJ2-3; D is unresolved. V lost 3 bases to trimming and J lost 1 base, with 8 bases between them. Looked up from germline, CDR1 is SEHNR and CDR2 is FQNEAQ (reference sequence). The CDR3 has 14 residues. As DNA, the CDR3 is TGTGCCAGCAGCTTCTCTATGGGCACAGATACGCAGTATTTT. Translating gives CASSFSMGTDTQYF.

The chain uses TRBV27 and TRBJ2-1, with D possibly called TRBD1 or TRBD2 (5 bases each). The CDR3 totals 12 residues. Germline V gene sequence: CDR1 MNHEY, CDR2 SMNVEV (reference sequence). V lost 4 bases, J lost 7 bases, and 8 bases lay in between. CDR3 protein: CASSSWGNEQFF. CDR3 in DNA: TGTGCCAGCAGTTCCTGGGGGAATGAGCAGTTCTTC.

This rearrangement joins TRBV5-1 to TRBJ2-6; 7 bases are shared with TRBD2. This CDR3 has 15 amino acids. The trim removed 7 bases at V and 4 bases at J, leaving 8 bases unmatched. Germline lookup yields CDR1 SGHRS and CDR2 YFSETQ. DNA of the CDR3: TGCGCCAGCTCTAGCGGTGGCTACGGGGCCAACGTCCTGACTTTC. Encoded protein: CASSSGGYGANVLTF.

This clone was seen a few times. This chain uses TRBV11-2 with TRBJ2-2; D is uncertain. CDR1 is SGHAT, CDR2 FQNNGV, per germline. The CDR3 length is 13 residues. V lost 5 bases, J lost 6 bases, and 10 bases lay in between. The CDR3 coding sequence is TGTGCCAGCAGCCCTCTCGAAGCCGGGGAGCTGTTTTTT. Translating gives CASSPLEAGELFF.

A few counts support this clone. The rearrangement uses TRBV9 and TRBJ1-5; perhaps TRBD1 as D (5 bases). The CDR3 is made up of 15 amino acids. CDR1 SGDLS and CDR2 YYNGEE come from the germline V gene. Trimming shortened V by 0 bases and J by 3 bases, and 10 bases separated the two germline ends. The CDR3 region is CASSVAGRDNQPQHF. The CDR3 bases are TGTGCCAGCAGCGTAGCAGGGAGGGACAATCAGCCCCAGCATTTT.

The chain has TRBV6-5 and TRBJ1-3; the D is unclear. The germline V gene encodes CDR1 MNHEY and CDR2 SVGAGI. Trimming left V 2 bases short and J 0 bases short, with 11 bases between. CDR3 length equals 16 residues. CDR3 DNA: TGTGCCAGCAGTTACACCCCAGGCTTCTCTGGAAACACCATATATTTT. Its protein product is CASSYTPGFSGNTIYF.

CDR3 DNA: TGTGCCAGCACCCCAAACTCGGGGGGAAACACCATATATTTT. This encodes CASTPNSGGNTIYF. The genes are TRBV7-9 and TRBJ1-3; unclear D gene. Germline V gene data show CDR1 as SEHNR and CDR2 as FQNEAQ (reference sequence). V was cut by 7 bases and J by 4 bases, with 14 bases left in between. This CDR3 has 14 residues. Complete variable domain (other parts from reference TRBV7-9 and TRBJ1-3): DTGVSQNPRHKITKRGQNVTFRCDPISEHNRLYWYRQTLGQGPEFLTYFQNEAQLEKSRLLSDRFSAERPKGSFSTLEIQRTEQGDSAMYLCASTPNSGGNTIYFGEGSWLTVV.

The chain employs TRBV6-5 and TRBJ2-7; TRBD1 is a possible D gene (5 bases). Germline lookup yields CDR1 MNHEY and CDR2 SVGAGI. The CDR3 loop spans 15 amino acids. Trimming took 0 bases from V and 6 from J, leaving 15 bases between them. CDR3 nucleotides: TGTGCCAGCAGTTACTCGAACAGGAGTCCAGGCGAGCAGTACTTC. It codes for CASSYSNRSPGEQYF.

The rearrangement uses TRBV5-1 and TRBJ2-7, with 7 bases that match TRBD2. J lost 4 bases, V lost 7 bases, and 11 bases had no gene match. This CDR3 comprises 14 residues. Germline V gene sequence: CDR1 SGHRS, CDR2 YFSETQ. The chain's CDR3 is CASSLASNGYEQYF. The CDR3 nucleotides read TGCGCCAGCTCACTAGCGTCGAACGGGTACGAGCAGTACTTC. Full variable domain (outside the CDR3, taken from reference TRBV5-1 and TRBJ2-7): KAGVTQTPRYLIKTRGQQVTLSCSPISGHRSVSWYQQTPGQGLQFLFEYFSETQRNKGNFPGRFSGRQFSNSRSEMNVSTLELGDSALYLCASSLASNGYEQYFGPGTRLTVT.

Concerning this clone: The junction shows a germline mismatch at one end, possibly a read error. The rearrangement joins TRBV7-3 to TRBJ1-3; 8 positions match TRBD1. The CDR3 sequence is 15 residues long. Germline lookup yields CDR1 SGHTA and CDR2 FQGTGA. CDR3 amino acids: CASSITGGSGNTIYF. For the CDR3, the DNA is TGTGCCAGCAGCATAACAGGGGGCTCTGGAAACACCATATATTTT.

For the CDR3, the DNA is TGTGCCAGCAGCTTAGGCGGGGCCTCACATGGTACCGAAAAACTGTTTTTT. Its translation: CASSLGGASHGTEKLFF. The rearrangement uses TRBV11-2 and TRBJ1-4; the D gene is possibly TRBD1 (5 bases). This CDR3 spans 17 amino acids. Germline V lookup: CDR1 SGHAT, CDR2 FQNNGV. V lost 1 base and J 8 bases, leaving 20 bases between the germline ends. Using reference TRBV11-2 and TRBJ1-4 for the parts outside the CDR3, the full variable domain is EAGVAQSPRYKIIEKRQSVAFWCNPISGHATLYWYQQILGQGPKLLIQFQNNGVVDDSQLPKDRFSAERLKGVDSTLKIQPAKLEDSAVYLCASSLGGASHGTEKLFFGSGTQLSVL.

The J gene is TRBJ2-3, the V gene TRBV5-1; tentatively, D is TRBD2 (5 bases). Trimming cost V 2 bases and J 6 bases, with 13 bases left between them. This CDR3 region has 14 residues. Germline values: CDR1 SGHRS, CDR2 YFSETQ. CDR3 DNA: TGCGCCAGCAGCTTCCAAGAGGGCTCGGATACGCAGTATTTT. It encodes CASSFQEGSDTQYF.

This rearrangement joins TRBV6-6 to TRBJ2-1, with 11 positions matching TRBD2. This CDR3 has 14 residues. Germline-derived CDR1 and CDR2 are MNHNY and SVGAGI (reference sequence). Trimming cost V 6 bases and J 7 bases; bases outside gene matches: 5. The CDR3 reads CASRDSGGANEQFF. The CDR3 nucleotides are TGTGCCAGCAGGGATAGCGGGGGGGCAAATGAGCAGTTCTTC.

The chain employs TRBV27 and TRBJ2-7, with D possibly matching TRBD2 (5 bases). Germline V gene lookup returns CDR1 MNHEY and CDR2 SMNVEV (reference sequence). The CDR3 totals 16 residues. V was clipped by 3 bases and J by 4 bases, with 19 bases between them. The CDR3 is CASSFSGLSGEYEQYF. Here the CDR3 DNA reads TGTGCCAGCAGTTTTTCCGGTCTTTCCGGGGAGTACGAGCAGTACTTC.

This clone was seen a few times. The chain links TRBV5-4 to TRBJ1-2; D is possibly TRBD1 (6 bases). Trimming pared 0 bases from V and 6 bases from J, leaving 15 bases between. Looked up from germline, CDR1 is SGHNT and CDR2 is YYREEE (reference sequence). The CDR3 length is 15 residues. CDR3 loop: CASSLEWNRVNGYTF. CDR3 DNA: TGTGCCAGCAGCTTGGAGTGGAACAGGGTAAATGGCTACACCTTC.

This sequence joins TRBV7-8 and TRBJ2-7; 9 nucleotides line up with TRBD1. The ends lost 1 base at V and 1 base at J; junction bases unmatched: 5. Germline lookup yields CDR1 SGHVS and CDR2 FQNEAQ. The CDR3 contains 16 residues. CDR3 coding DNA: TGTGCCAGCAGCTTAGACGGGGACAGGGTTTCCTACGAGCAGTACTTC. This translates into CASSLDGDRVSYEQYF. Complete variable domain (other parts from reference TRBV7-8 and TRBJ2-7): GAGVSQSPRYKVAKRGQDVALRCDPISGHVSLFWYQQALGQGPEFLTYFQNEAQLDKSGLPSDRFFAERPEGSVSTLKIQRTQQEDSAVYLCASSLDGDRVSYEQYFGPGTRLTVT.

The chain has TRBV2 and TRBJ1-1; 9 bases are shared with TRBD1. The CDR3 covers 14 residues. Trimming cost V 4 bases and J 4 bases; bases outside gene matches: 4. Germline V gene sequence: CDR1 SNHLY, CDR2 FYNNEI. CDR3 amino acids: CASSGGQGSTEAFF. In DNA form, the CDR3 reads TGTGCCAGCAGTGGGGGACAGGGCAGCACTGAAGCTTTCTTT.

This clone has only one observation. The rearrangement joins TRBV6-6 to TRBJ1-2; 9 nucleotides align to TRBD1. CDR1 and CDR2 from the germline V gene are MNHNY and SVGAGI (reference sequence). With 6 bases clipped from V and 5 bases from J, the junction kept 10 bases outside the gene matches. This CDR3 is 15 amino acids long. CDR3 nucleotide sequence: TGTGCCAGCAGACCTCAGGACAGGGGCCTTTATGGCTACACCTTC. Its translation is CASRPQDRGLYGYTF.